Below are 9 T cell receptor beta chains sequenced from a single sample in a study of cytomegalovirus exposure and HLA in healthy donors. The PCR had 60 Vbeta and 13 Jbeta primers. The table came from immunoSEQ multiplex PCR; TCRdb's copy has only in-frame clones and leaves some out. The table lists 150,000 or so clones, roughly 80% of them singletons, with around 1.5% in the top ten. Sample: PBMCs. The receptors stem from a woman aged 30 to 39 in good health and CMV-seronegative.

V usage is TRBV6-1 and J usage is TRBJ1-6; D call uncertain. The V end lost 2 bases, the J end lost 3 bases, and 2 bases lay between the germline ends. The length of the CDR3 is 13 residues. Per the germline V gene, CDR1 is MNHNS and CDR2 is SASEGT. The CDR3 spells CASSEHYNSPLHF. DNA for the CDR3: TGTGCCAGCAGTGAACACTATAATTCACCCCTCCACTTT.

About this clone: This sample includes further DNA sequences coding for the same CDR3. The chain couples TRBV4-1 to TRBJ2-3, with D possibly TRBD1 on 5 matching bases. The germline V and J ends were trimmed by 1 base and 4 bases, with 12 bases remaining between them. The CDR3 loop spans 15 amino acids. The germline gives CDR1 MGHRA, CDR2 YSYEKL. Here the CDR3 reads CASSQAGQGADTQYF. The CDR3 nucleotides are TGCGCCAGCAGCCAAGCTGGACAAGGAGCAGATACGCAGTATTTT.

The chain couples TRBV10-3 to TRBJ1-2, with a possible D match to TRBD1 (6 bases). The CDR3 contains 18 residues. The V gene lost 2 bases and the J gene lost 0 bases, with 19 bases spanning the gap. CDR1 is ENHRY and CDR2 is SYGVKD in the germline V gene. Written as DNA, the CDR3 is TGTGCCATCAGTGAGAGGGATAAAAGGACAGCCCCTAACTATGGCTACACCTTC. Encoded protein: CAISERDKRTAPNYGYTF.

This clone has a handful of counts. As DNA, the CDR3 is TGTGCCAGCAGTGAAAGGCCTAGCGGGGGGGGCCTAAACAATGAGCAGTTCTTC. Protein sequence: CASSERPSGGGLNNEQFF. The chain couples TRBV6-1 to TRBJ2-1; 12 bases are a match to TRBD2. Germline assignment: CDR1 MNHNS and CDR2 SASEGT. The CDR3 is 18 residues long. Trimming at V came to 2 bases and at J to 5 bases, leaving 10 bases not matched to a gene.

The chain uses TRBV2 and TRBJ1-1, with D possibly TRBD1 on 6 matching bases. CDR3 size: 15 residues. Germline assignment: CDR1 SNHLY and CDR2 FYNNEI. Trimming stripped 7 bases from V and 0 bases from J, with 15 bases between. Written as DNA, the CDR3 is TGTGCCAGCAACAGGGCCCGTACCCTGAACACTGAAGCTTTCTTT. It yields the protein CASNRARTLNTEAFF.

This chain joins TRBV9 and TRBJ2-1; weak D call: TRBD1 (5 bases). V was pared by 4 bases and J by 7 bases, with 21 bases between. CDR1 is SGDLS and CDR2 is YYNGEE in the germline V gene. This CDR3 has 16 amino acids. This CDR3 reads CASSSPQGLDLNEQFF. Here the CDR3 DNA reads TGTGCCAGCAGCTCTCCGCAGGGATTAGATCTGAATGAGCAGTTCTTC.

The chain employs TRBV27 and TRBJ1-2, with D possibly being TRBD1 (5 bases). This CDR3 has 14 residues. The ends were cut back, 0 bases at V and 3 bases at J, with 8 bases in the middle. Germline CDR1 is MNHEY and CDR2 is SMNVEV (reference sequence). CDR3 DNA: TGTGCCAGCAGTTTATCGTCAGGGTACTATGGCTACACCTTC. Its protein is CASSLSSGYYGYTF.

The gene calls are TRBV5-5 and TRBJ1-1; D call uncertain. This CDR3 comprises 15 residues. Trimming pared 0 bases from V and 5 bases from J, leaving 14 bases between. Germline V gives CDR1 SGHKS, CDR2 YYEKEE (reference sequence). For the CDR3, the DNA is TGTGCCAGCAGCTTGGCCATTACGGGTGTGACTGAAGCTTTCTTT. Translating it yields CASSLAITGVTEAFF.

The CDR3 DNA reads TGTGCCAGCAGCTCAGGACAAGCCTCTGGAAACACCATATATTTT. Its protein product is CASSSGQASGNTIYF. V is TRBV7-9 and J is TRBJ1-3, with D tentatively TRBD1 (5 bases). The V and J ends lost 4 bases and 0 bases respectively, with 10 bases between them. Per germline, CDR1 SEHNR and CDR2 FQNEAQ (reference sequence). The CDR3 has 15 residues.